This T cell receptor beta chain derives from a study of CD8 T cells in ankylosing spondylitis. Study-wide findings and caveats: Clones tied to disease were said to be significantly enriched in matched ankylosing spondylitis synovial fluid.

Researchers built TCR beta libraries using quantitative 5'-RACE with molecular barcodes. TCRdb reprocessed the 5' RACE reads via MiXCR and lists one record per CDR3 protein. The sample carries under 250,000 distinct CDR3 sequences, under 8.5% recorded once. The V gene's germline CDR1 is SGHAT and CDR2 FQNNGV. Trimming cost V 3 bases and J 8 bases, with 8 bases left between them. The CDR3 is made up of 12 amino acids. Details on this clonotype: Its cognate antigen is unknown.

The V gene is TRBV11-2, the J gene TRBJ2-1; D tentatively reads TRBD1 or TRBD2 (6 bases each). The sample was blood, either unsorted or a sorted T cell fraction (not recorded which). The TCR sequence derives from a female donor with ankylosing spondylitis or in good health (not recorded which). The CDR3 nucleotides read TGTGCCAGCAGCTTCGGGGGCTATGAGCAGTTCTTC. Encoded protein: CASSFGGYEQFF.